This T cell receptor beta chain was captured by sequencing in a study of blood T cell dynamics during melanoma immunotherapy. Study outcomes and limitations: Unlike progressors, later disease-control patients had W3 repertoires gaining clonality or diversity. Whether repertoire-driving clones were melanoma-specific could not be determined.

As concerns this clone: Its antigen is unknown.

V shed 5 bases and J shed 0 bases, with 10 bases lying between them. The germline V gene has CDR1 MNHNY and CDR2 SVGAGI (reference sequence). The length of the CDR3 is 14 residues. This table comes from immunoSEQ multiplex PCR, and its TCRdb copy is limited to in-frame clones, with some not included. The data contain about 15,000 clones, roughly 84% of them singletons. The time point denotes: pre-treatment baseline. Sampling occurred pretreatment (T0) and at week 3 (W3), after cycle one of checkpoint blockade. Response was assessed by RECIST 1.1 at 12 weeks, except a couple of rapid progressors. The specimen comprised blood, sampled from a patient treated with checkpoint blockade. The TCR comes from a human donor with melanoma. The chain links TRBV6-6 to TRBJ1-1; D ambiguous. The CDR3 here is CASSTPAMNTEAFF. As DNA, the CDR3 is TGTGCCAGCAGTACGCCAGCGATGAACACTGAAGCTTTCTTT.